A single sample gave rise to the 27 T cell receptor beta chains below, sequenced in a study of blood T cell repertoires in COVID-19. Assay: immunoSEQ multiplex PCR; the TCRdb copy retains only in-frame clones and omits some. The top ten hold over 7.5% of the sample, which has 97,000 or so clones, almost 80% seen once. Sequenced input: peripheral blood. All receptors come from a man aged 55 to 69 with active or convalescent COVID-19.

The gene calls are TRBV7-2 and TRBJ1-3; D call uncertain. Trimming removed 0 bases from V and 0 bases from J, with 3 bases in between. The germline CDR1 and CDR2 sequences are SGHTA and FQGNSA. The length of the CDR3 is 14 residues. In nucleotides, the CDR3 is TGTGCCAGCAGCTTAGCCTCCTCTGGAAACACCATATATTTT. Translated, it gives CASSLASSGNTIYF.

Only a few counts were recorded for this clone. The rearrangement uses TRBV5-5 and TRBJ2-7; TRBD1 is a possible D gene (7 bases). The length of the CDR3 is 14 residues. Germline-derived CDR1 and CDR2 are SGHKS and YYEKEE (reference sequence). V was shortened by 3 bases and J by 3 bases, with 13 bases between the two germline ends. In DNA, the CDR3 is TGTGCCAGCAGCTCACAGGGGAGGAACTACGAGCAGTACTTC. Translated: CASSSQGRNYEQYF.

The chain employs TRBV27 and TRBJ1-5, with 8 bases aligning to TRBD1. The CDR3 runs to 16 residues. Looked up from germline, CDR1 is MNHEY and CDR2 is SMNVEV (reference sequence). After removal of 5 bases from V and 6 bases from J, the junction contained 12 bases not matched to a gene. In DNA, the CDR3 is TGTGCCAGCAGTCCTCACGACAGGGGAGCCAGTCAGCCCCAGCATTTT. It encodes CASSPHDRGASQPQHF.

The CDR3 DNA is TGTGCCAGCAGCGATCCGGGACAGGGCGAAAAACTGTTTTTT. Its protein product is CASSDPGQGEKLFF. The rearrangement uses TRBV7-9 and TRBJ1-4, with 9 nucleotides matching TRBD1. The CDR3 length is 14 residues. From germline, CDR1 is SEHNR and CDR2 FQNEAQ (reference sequence). J gave up 8 bases and V 5 bases, and 6 bases lay outside the gene matches.

The gene calls are TRBV15 and TRBJ2-1, with 7 bases that match TRBD1. Trimming at V came to 7 bases and at J to 2 bases, leaving 5 bases not matched to a gene. Looked up from germline, CDR1 is LNHNV and CDR2 is YYDKDF (reference sequence). CDR3 size: 14 residues. CDR3 nucleotide sequence: TGTGCCACCACGACAGGGAACCCCTACAATGAGCAGTTCTTC. Translation: CATTTGNPYNEQFF.

This clone occurred once. V and J are TRBV10-2 and TRBJ2-2, with D perhaps TRBD2 (6 bases). The length of the CDR3 is 15 residues. The V gene lost 6 bases and the J gene lost 1 base, with 12 bases spanning the gap. Germline V gene data show CDR1 as WSHSY and CDR2 as SAAADI. The CDR3, as DNA: TGCGCCAGCAGACTAAGCGGGCAGAACACCGGGGAGCTGTTTTTT. Translation: CASRLSGQNTGELFF.

V is TRBV18 and J is TRBJ2-1, with D perhaps TRBD1 (6 bases). This CDR3 comprises 16 residues. V was shortened by 3 bases and J by 5 bases, with 17 bases between the two germline ends. Germline loops: CDR1 KGHSH, CDR2 LQKENI. The CDR3 sequence: CASSPPNRVGDNEQFF. CDR3 sequence (DNA): TGTGCCAGCTCACCCCCGAACAGGGTCGGAGACAATGAGCAGTTCTTC.

This clone appeared a few times. This chain joins TRBV4-1 and TRBJ2-1; D is undetermined. The germline gives CDR1 MGHRA, CDR2 YSYEKL. The V gene lost 0 bases and the J gene lost 6 bases, with 6 bases spanning the gap. The CDR3 extends over 13 amino acids. CDR3 DNA sequence: TGCGCCAGCAGCCAAGATCTGGCCAATGAGCAGTTCTTC. This gives the protein CASSQDLANEQFF.

In nucleotides, the CDR3 is TGTGCCAGCAGCCCGACTTTAGGTACTGGAAACACCATATATTTT. As protein: CASSPTLGTGNTIYF. This chain uses TRBV5-4 with TRBJ1-3; D is unresolved. This CDR3 contains 15 residues. CDR1 is SGHNT and CDR2 is YYREEE in the germline V gene (reference sequence). V shed 4 bases and J shed 2 bases, with 13 bases lying between them.

V usage is TRBV3-1 (or the pseudogene TRBV3-2) and J usage is TRBJ2-3; possibly TRBD2 for D (5 bases). Germline-derived CDR1 and CDR2 are LGHDT and YNNKEL (reference sequence). Deletions cut 4 bases from V and 5 bases from J, with 16 bases between. The CDR3 totals 15 residues. The chain's CDR3 is CASSRASGRVDTQYF. Here the CDR3 DNA reads TGTGCCAGCAGCCGAGCAAGCGGACGGGTAGATACGCAGTATTTT.

The CDR3 here is CATSDSAGTGRNTIYF. The CDR3 DNA follows: TGTGCCACCAGTGACTCCGCCGGGACAGGGAGGAACACCATATATTTT. The chain couples TRBV24-1 to TRBJ1-3; 9 bases are a match to TRBD1. This CDR3 is 16 amino acids long. The trim removed 4 bases at V and 7 bases at J, leaving 10 bases unmatched. Germline V gene sequence: CDR1 KGHDR, CDR2 SFDVKD.

The CDR3 DNA sequence: TGTGCCAGCAGTCTAGCGGGAGGCTTTCGAGAGGAGCAGTACTTC. As protein: CASSLAGGFREEQYF. J is TRBJ2-7 and V is TRBV5-8, with TRBD2 matching 11 bases. This CDR3 region has 15 residues. Germline values: CDR1 SGHTS, CDR2 YDEGEE. V shed 5 bases and J 7 bases; nucleotides not matched to a gene: 11.

V is TRBV19 and J is TRBJ2-5; 8 bases are shared with TRBD2. The V gene's germline CDR1 is LNHDA and CDR2 SQIVND (reference sequence). The CDR3 loop spans 14 amino acids. The ends lost 5 bases at V and 1 base at J; junction bases unmatched: 3. The CDR3 DNA follows: TGTGCCAGTAGTTCGCTAGCGGGCCAAGAGACCCAGTACTTC. This sequence encodes CASSSLAGQETQYF.

V and J are TRBV29-1 and TRBJ2-2; TRBD1 agrees at 7 bases. This CDR3 has 13 residues. J gave up 3 bases and V 4 bases, and 2 bases lay outside the gene matches. CDR1 SQVTM and CDR2 ANQGSEA come from the germline V gene. CDR3 region: CSVGQGYTGELFF. As DNA, the CDR3 is TGCAGCGTTGGACAGGGATACACCGGGGAGCTGTTTTTT.

This clone was counted between two and nine times. Here the CDR3 DNA reads TGTGCCAGCAGCTTGGTTAGCGGGAGGAAGGTCGGGGAGCTGTTTTTT. It yields the protein CASSLVSGRKVGELFF. The rearrangement links TRBV5-6 to TRBJ2-2; 10 bases agree with TRBD2. The CDR3 length is 16 residues. Germline CDR1 reads SGHDT; CDR2 reads YYEEEE. The J segment lost 7 bases and the V segment lost 0 bases, leaving 6 bases of the junction unmatched.

CDR3 in DNA: TGTGCAAGTCGCTTACCCGGACAGCACACCGGGGAGCTGTTTTTT. Its translation: CASRLPGQHTGELFF. J is TRBJ2-2 and V is TRBV12-2; the table's D call, TRBD1, has no DNA check behind it. TRBV12-2 is an annotated pseudogene. The CDR3 has 15 residues.

The chain has TRBV6-1 and TRBJ1-5; D is ambiguous. The germline V and J ends were trimmed by 1 base and 4 bases, with 8 bases remaining between them. The CDR3 extends over 14 amino acids. Germline-derived CDR1 and CDR2 are MNHNS and SASEGT. CDR3 residues: CASSEGARNQPQHF. The CDR3, as DNA: TGTGCCAGCAGTGAAGGGGCGCGAAATCAGCCCCAGCATTTT.

CDR3 in amino acids: CAWSGRGTEAFF. CDR3 sequence (DNA): TGTGCCTGGAGTGGTCGGGGCACTGAAGCTTTCTTT. This rearrangement joins TRBV30 to TRBJ1-1, with D unresolved. CDR3 length: 12 residues. Trimming took 1 base from V and 4 from J, leaving 7 bases between them. CDR1 GTSNPN and CDR2 SVGIG come from the germline V gene (reference sequence).

The chain is built from TRBV5-6 and TRBJ2-5; 12 bases line up with TRBD1. Germline lookup yields CDR1 SGHDT and CDR2 YYEEEE. The CDR3 contains 15 residues. J lost 4 bases, V lost 3 bases, and 4 bases had no gene match. In nucleotides, the CDR3 is TGTGCCAGCAGCTCCCGGGACAGGGGGCTAGAGACCCAGTACTTC. Protein sequence: CASSSRDRGLETQYF.

This clone was seen a few times. V gene TRBV27 combines with J gene TRBJ1-5, with TRBD1 matching over 7 bases. Germline values: CDR1 MNHEY, CDR2 SMNVEV (reference sequence). The CDR3 extends over 17 amino acids. V gave up 2 bases and J gave up 5 bases; unmatched junction bases: 12. This CDR3 reads CASSLRPMTGSHQPQHF. DNA of the CDR3: TGTGCCAGCAGTTTACGCCCCATGACAGGGAGTCATCAGCCCCAGCATTTT.

V and J are TRBV18 and TRBJ2-1, with TRBD1 as a possible D gene (5 bases). The germline V gene has CDR1 KGHSH and CDR2 LQKENI. CDR3 length equals 14 residues. V was shortened by 2 bases and J by 10 bases, with 15 bases between the two germline ends. The CDR3, as DNA: TGTGCCAGCTCACCATCGGCTGACAGCACCGAGCAGTTCTTC. Translating it yields CASSPSADSTEQFF.

The chain joins TRBV25-1 to TRBJ2-3, with D perhaps TRBD1 (6 bases). This CDR3 region has 14 residues. CDR1 is MGHDK and CDR2 is SYGVNS in the germline V gene. V dropped 4 bases and J dropped 2 bases, with 10 bases sitting between them. The DNA of the CDR3 is TGTGCCAGCAGTGGCGACAGGTACACAGATACGCAGTATTTT. Its protein is CASSGDRYTDTQYF. The complete variable domain, with remaining parts taken from reference TRBV25-1 and TRBJ2-3, reads EADIYQTPRYLVIGTGKKITLECSQTMGHDKMYWYQQDPGMELHLIHYSYGVNSTEKGDLSSESTVSRIRTEHFPLTLESARPSHTSQYLCASSGDRYTDTQYFGPGTRLTVL.

This clone has a handful of counts. The rearrangement joins TRBV2 to TRBJ1-3; a possible D gene is TRBD1 (5 bases). The CDR3 contains 15 residues. Germline CDR1 reads SNHLY; CDR2 reads FYNNEI. The V end was cut by 6 bases, the J end by 0 bases, with 12 bases between. The CDR3 coding sequence is TGTGCCAGCAGGGACAACCTCGGCTCTGGAAACACCATATATTTT. It codes for CASRDNLGSGNTIYF.

The chain couples TRBV24-1 to TRBJ2-3; TRBD2 aligns across 7 bases. This CDR3 spans 17 amino acids. The germline V gene encodes CDR1 KGHDR and CDR2 SFDVKD. The junction had 7 bases not matched to a gene; V was cut back by 0 bases and J by 2 bases. The CDR3: CATSDLGSGTITDTQYF. CDR3 sequence (DNA): TGTGCCACCAGTGATTTGGGGAGCGGGACTATCACAGATACGCAGTATTTT.

V and J are TRBV30 and TRBJ2-2; D might be TRBD1 (6 bases). The CDR3 runs to 14 residues. With 0 bases removed from V and 4 bases from J, the gap between germline ends came to 9 bases. Germline V gene lookup returns CDR1 GTSNPN and CDR2 SVGIG (reference sequence). CDR3 bases: TGTGCCTGGAGTGTAGGGGGTGGCACCGGGGAGCTGTTTTTT. This codes for CAWSVGGGTGELFF.

This clone was seen a handful of times. The rearrangement joins TRBV3-1 (or the pseudogene TRBV3-2) to TRBJ2-1, with TRBD2 matching 10 bases. V dropped 4 bases and J dropped 6; count of bases not matched to a gene: 3. There are 14 residues in the CDR3. Germline V gene sequence: CDR1 LGHDT, CDR2 YNNKEL (reference sequence). The DNA of the CDR3 is TGTGCCAGCAGCCTCAGCGGGAGGGCCAATGAGCAGTTCTTC. It encodes CASSLSGRANEQFF.

The gene calls are TRBV10-3 and TRBJ1-2, with 8 bases identical to TRBD1. The CDR3 sequence is 14 residues long. J lost 8 bases, V lost 8 bases, and 13 bases had no gene match. The germline CDR1 and CDR2 sequences are ENHRY and SYGVKD. The CDR3 nucleotides are TGTGCCATCGGGGAAAACCAGGGGGCGAAAGGCTACACCTTC. Residues: CAIGENQGAKGYTF.